This is a list of T cell receptor beta chains from one sample in a study of T cells in Graves' hyperthyroidism and ophthalmopathy. TCRdb re-derived calls from the multiplex PCR reads in MiXCR, one entry per CDR3 protein. The data show 400,000 to 600,000 distinct CDR3 sequences, with around 20% seen just once and 26% held by the top ten. Input material: blood. The receptors originated from a man aged 18 to 29 with Graves' hyperthyroidism. Each CDR3 is given with its conserved first and last residue. The order of the fields is J gene, clone size, D gene, V gene, CDR3 protein, CDR3 DNA. D genes are given only for firm matches. A clone size is listed for some rows: how often the clone was seen (once, few, many), or a class if it is expanded.

J: TRBJ2-7
size: many
D: TRBD2
V: TRBV7-8
CDR3: CASSLEIAGGYEQYF
DNA: TGTGCCAGCAGCTTGGAAATAGCGGGGGGCTACGAGCAGTACTTC

J: TRBJ1-5
size: many
D: .
V: TRBV19
CDR3: CARDGPQHF
DNA: TGTGCCCGGGACGGGCCCCAGCATTTT

J: TRBJ1-6
size: few
D: TRBD1
V: TRBV5-1
CDR3: CASSPLGQGLHSPLHF
DNA: TGCGCCAGCAGCCCTTTGGGACAGGGGTTGCATTCACCCCTCCACTTT

J: TRBJ1-5
size: many
D: .
V: TRBV12-3/TRBV12-4
CDR3: CASSSSWGQPQHF
DNA: .

J: TRBJ2-4
size: few
D: .
V: TRBV12-3/TRBV12-4
CDR3: CASSLGVLGRKNIQYF
DNA: TGTGCCAGCAGTTTAGGTGTCCTTGGCCGCAAAAACATTCAGTACTTC

J: TRBJ1-3
size: many
D: .
V: TRBV11-2
CDR3: CASSPGRGNGNTIYF
DNA: TGTGCCAGCAGCCCCGGAAGGGGAAATGGAAACACCATATATTTT

J: TRBJ1-2
size: many
D: TRBD1
V: TRBV19
CDR3: CASSFRQGQGYGYTF
DNA: TGTGCCAGTAGTTTCCGACAAGGACAGGGTTATGGCTACACCTTC

J: TRBJ1-5
size: many
D: .
V: TRBV6-2/TRBV6-3
CDR3: CASSYTGKRGNQPQHF
DNA: TGTGCCAGCAGTTACACCGGGAAGAGGGGCAATCAGCCCCAGCATTTT

J: TRBJ1-2
size: many
D: .
V: TRBV14
CDR3: CASSQDIDPRDYGYTF
DNA: TGTGCCAGCAGCCAAGATATCGACCCCCGAGACTATGGCTACACCTTC

J: TRBJ2-7
size: few
D: TRBD1
V: TRBV7-8
CDR3: CASSLMGDSSYEQYF
DNA: TGTGCCAGCAGCTTAATGGGGGACAGCTCCTACGAGCAGTACTTC

J: TRBJ1-2
size: .
D: TRBD1
V: TRBV6-5
CDR3: CASSYSKRSGQTYGYTF
DNA: TGTGCCAGCAGTTACTCGAAGAGGTCGGGACAGACCTATGGCTACACCTTC

J: TRBJ2-4
size: few
D: TRBD1
V: TRBV6-1
CDR3: CASSEVDRAAKNIQYF
DNA: TGTGCCAGCAGTGAAGTGGACAGGGCCGCCAAAAACATTCAGTACTTC

J: TRBJ2-7
size: .
D: .
V: TRBV5-6
CDR3: CASSSASWDSYEQYF
DNA: TGTGCCAGCAGCTCCGCCTCCTGGGACTCCTACGAGCAGTACTTC

J: TRBJ2-7
size: .
D: TRBD2
V: TRBV4-1
CDR3: CASSLGLAGGRHEQYF
DNA: TGCGCCAGCAGCCTGGGACTAGCGGGGGGGCGACACGAGCAGTACTTC

J: TRBJ2-7
size: .
D: TRBD2
V: TRBV28
CDR3: CASGAGDYEQYF
DNA: TGTGCCAGCGGCGCGGGAGACTACGAGCAGTACTTC

J: TRBJ1-1
size: many
D: .
V: TRBV27
CDR3: CASSLNRVMNTEAFF
DNA: TGTGCCAGCAGTTTAAACAGGGTTATGAACACTGAAGCTTTCTTT

J: TRBJ2-7
size: many
D: .
V: TRBV19
CDR3: CASSIGGNRYYEQYF
DNA: TGTGCCAGTAGTATCGGAGGGAACAGATACTACGAGCAGTACTTC

J: TRBJ1-5
size: many
D: .
V: TRBV12-3/TRBV12-4
CDR3: CASRESGTGQPQHF
DNA: TGTGCCAGCAGAGAATCAGGGACGGGTCAGCCCCAGCATTTT

J: TRBJ1-2
size: .
D: .
V: TRBV7-2
CDR3: CASSTRTLDGYTF
DNA: TGTGCCAGCAGCACAAGAACATTAGATGGCTACACCTTC

J: TRBJ1-2
size: many
D: .
V: TRBV5-1
CDR3: CASSLASAEGYTF
DNA: TGCGCCAGCAGCTTGGCCTCAGCGGAAGGCTACACCTTC

J: TRBJ2-7
size: .
D: .
V: TRBV10-1
CDR3: CASRTPYEQYF
DNA: TGCGCCAGCAGGACGCCTTACGAGCAGTACTTC

J: TRBJ2-2
size: many
D: .
V: TRBV6-2/TRBV6-3
CDR3: CASSLRASLSNTGELFF
DNA: TGTGCCAGCAGTCTAAGGGCTAGCCTTTCGAACACCGGGGAGCTGTTTTTT

J: TRBJ2-7
size: many
D: TRBD1
V: TRBV28
CDR3: CASRTGPTYEQYF
DNA: TGTGCCAGCAGGACAGGGCCCACCTACGAGCAGTACTTC

J: TRBJ1-2
size: few
D: .
V: TRBV9
CDR3: CASSSLLGDSYGYTF
DNA: TGTGCCAGCAGCTCCCTTTTGGGGGATAGCTATGGCTACACCTTC

J: TRBJ1-3
size: .
D: .
V: TRBV7-6
CDR3: CASSLGVSSSGNTIYF
DNA: TGTGCCAGCAGCTTAGGGGTTTCGAGCTCTGGAAACACCATATATTTT

J: TRBJ2-7
size: .
D: TRBD1
V: TRBV28
CDR3: CASSPPSRDRGLTEQYF
DNA: TGTGCCAGCAGCCCACCTAGCCGGGACAGGGGACTAACTGAGCAGTACTTC